These 30 T cell receptor beta chains were sequenced from one sample in a study of cytomegalovirus exposure and HLA in healthy donors. The PCR used 60 Vbeta and 13 Jbeta primers. Measured with immunoSEQ multiplex PCR; TCRdb has only the in-frame clones, and not every one. Of 110,000 to 150,000 clones listed, 70% are singletons. The sequenced material came from PBMCs. Receptors were obtained from a woman aged 60-75 years in good health and CMV-seropositive.

This chain links TRBV9 with TRBJ2-7; 7 bases line up with TRBD2. This CDR3 has 19 residues. V trimming: 4 bases; J trimming: 1 base; junction bases outside the gene matches: 20. The germline V gene encodes CDR1 SGDLS and CDR2 YYNGEE. The CDR3 DNA is TGTGCCAGCAGCACTACGTACGTTAGGGAGGGAGACTTTTCCTACGAGCAGTACTTC. Translated, it gives CASSTTYVREGDFSYEQYF.

This clone was recorded once. The chain carries TRBV9 and TRBJ2-3; 8 bases match TRBD2. V lost 0 bases, J lost 1 base, and 4 bases stayed unmatched. Germline V gene sequence: CDR1 SGDLS, CDR2 YYNGEE. This CDR3 has 16 amino acids. The CDR3 DNA sequence: TGTGCCAGCAGCGTAGGTGAACTAGCGGGCACAGATACGCAGTATTTT. It is translated as CASSVGELAGTDTQYF.

The sample holds one count of this clone. This rearrangement joins TRBV11-2 to TRBJ2-7; 7 bases agree with TRBD1. V lost 5 bases and J lost 3; bases outside the gene matches: 7. Germline assignment: CDR1 SGHAT and CDR2 FQNNGV. The CDR3 consists of 14 residues. The CDR3 protein is CASSRGQRSYEQYF. CDR3 coding DNA: TGTGCCAGCAGCCGGGGACAGCGAAGCTACGAGCAGTACTTC. The full variable domain, completed using reference TRBV11-2 and TRBJ2-7, is EAGVAQSPRYKIIEKRQSVAFWCNPISGHATLYWYQQILGQGPKLLIQFQNNGVVDDSQLPKDRFSAERLKGVDSTLKIQPAKLEDSAVYLCASSRGQRSYEQYFGPGTRLTVT.

This clone was recorded only once. Written as DNA, the CDR3 is TGTGCCAGCAGCTCTTACGGAGGGAAGGGTTTCTTT. Translating gives CASSSYGGKGFF. V usage is TRBV7-2 and J usage is TRBJ1-1; D is unclear. CDR3 size: 12 residues. V lost 4 bases and J 13 bases, leaving 16 bases between the germline ends. CDR1 and CDR2 from the germline V gene are SGHTA and FQGNSA. Supplemented by reference TRBV7-2 and TRBJ1-1, the full variable domain reads GAGVSQSPSNKVTEKGKDVELRCDPISGHTALYWYRQSLGQGLEFLIYFQGNSAPDKSGLPSDRFSAERTGGSVSTLTIQRTQQEDSAVYLCASSSYGGKGFFGQGTRLTVV.

DNA of the CDR3: TGTGCCAGCAGGCGGGAGGGCCGCGCCGGTGAGCAGTTCTTC. Its translation: CASRREGRAGEQFF. V gene TRBV25-1 combines with J gene TRBJ2-1, with 9 bases aligning to TRBD2. The CDR3 is 14 residues long. Germline trimming cut 6 bases from V and 9 bases from J; bases unmatched to any gene: 9. Germline loops: CDR1 MGHDK, CDR2 SYGVNS. The full variable domain, in which reference TRBV25-1 and TRBJ2-1 provide the parts outside the CDR3, is EADIYQTPRYLVIGTGKKITLECSQTMGHDKMYWYQQDPGMELHLIHYSYGVNSTEKGDLSSESTVSRIRTEHFPLTLESARPSHTSQYLCASRREGRAGEQFFGPGTRLTVL.

The chain joins TRBV28 to TRBJ2-2; D might be TRBD1 (5 bases). The germline V and J ends were trimmed by 6 bases and 2 bases, with 13 bases remaining between them. From germline, CDR1 is MDHEN and CDR2 SYDVKM. The CDR3 runs to 15 residues. Here the CDR3 DNA reads TGTGCCAGCAGGATCCAGGGAACTAACACCGGGGAGCTGTTTTTT. It yields the protein CASRIQGTNTGELFF.

This chain links TRBV5-1 with TRBJ2-7; D is undetermined. The CDR3 length is 12 residues. Germline CDR1 SGHRS, CDR2 YFSETQ. Trimming cost V 0 bases and J 3 bases, with 4 bases left between them. The CDR3 protein is CASSLGNYEQYF. CDR3 bases: TGCGCCAGCAGCTTGGGTAACTACGAGCAGTACTTC.

The chain couples TRBV7-9 to TRBJ2-3, with 7 bases lining up with TRBD2. With 5 bases clipped from V and 2 bases from J, the junction kept 7 bases outside the gene matches. Germline V CDR1 and CDR2: SEHNR, FQNEAQ (reference sequence). The CDR3 is 15 residues long. CDR3 DNA sequence: TGTGCCAGCAGCCAAATAGCGGGCGCCACAGATACGCAGTATTTT. It yields the protein CASSQIAGATDTQYF.

The V and J genes are TRBV6-5 and TRBJ2-1; possibly TRBD1 for D (6 bases). The germline gives CDR1 MNHEY, CDR2 SVGAGI. CDR3 length: 14 residues. V lost 7 bases to trimming and J lost 0 bases, with 10 bases between them. The CDR3 nucleotides read TGTGCCAGCAAAAAGGGGGTCTCCTACAATGAGCAGTTCTTC. Translated, it gives CASKKGVSYNEQFF.

This clone appeared a few times. The V gene is TRBV6-5, the J gene TRBJ2-7; possibly TRBD1 for D (6 bases). From germline, CDR1 is MNHEY and CDR2 SVGAGI. V gave up 6 bases and J gave up 4 bases, with 13 bases separating them. This CDR3 has 13 amino acids. CDR3 loop: CASSPVTGYEQYF. CDR3 bases: TGTGCCAGCAGCCCTGTGACAGGTTACGAGCAGTACTTC.

The chain recombines TRBV30 with TRBJ2-3, with D uncertain. Germline CDR1 GTSNPN, CDR2 SVGIG (reference sequence). Trimming cost V 2 bases and J 5 bases, with 17 bases left between them. CDR3 length: 15 residues. CDR3 in DNA: TGTGCCTGGAGTCTGAGGCAAGGCGCCCAAGATACGCAGTATTTT. Translation: CAWSLRQGAQDTQYF.

This chain links TRBV4-2 with TRBJ1-2; D gene ambiguous. V was clipped by 0 bases and J by 0 bases, with 11 bases between them. The CDR3 runs 16 residues. Germline loops: CDR1 LGHNA, CDR2 YNFKEQ. The CDR3 spells CASSQDVGSTNYGYTF. The DNA of the CDR3 is TGTGCCAGCAGCCAAGATGTTGGCAGTACTAACTATGGCTACACCTTC.

This chain links TRBV4-1 with TRBJ2-1; 10 bases are a match to TRBD1. V shed 0 bases and J 6 bases; nucleotides not matched to a gene: 5. The CDR3 is made up of 16 amino acids. Germline V gene lookup returns CDR1 MGHRA and CDR2 YSYEKL. The CDR3 is CASSQEGTGVGNEQFF. The CDR3 DNA is TGCGCCAGCAGCCAAGAAGGGACAGGGGTCGGCAATGAGCAGTTCTTC.

The chain joins TRBV5-6 to TRBJ2-7; 9 bases align to TRBD1. With V trimmed by 4 bases and J by 4 bases, 6 bases remained unmatched. Germline lookup yields CDR1 SGHDT and CDR2 YYEEEE. The CDR3 runs 14 residues. CDR3 nucleotide sequence: TGTGCCAGCAGCGAACAGGGGGCGAAATACGAGCAGTACTTC. It codes for CASSEQGAKYEQYF.

The genes are TRBV4-1 and TRBJ2-1; D is possibly TRBD2 (5 bases). The V end was cut by 1 base, the J end by 6 bases, with 16 bases between. The CDR3 loop spans 16 amino acids. Germline loops: CDR1 MGHRA, CDR2 YSYEKL. CDR3 loop: CASSQVEGFLGNEQFF. The CDR3 DNA follows: TGCGCCAGCAGCCAAGTAGAGGGATTTTTGGGCAATGAGCAGTTCTTC.

This clone was picked up one time. The V call is TRBV27, the J call TRBJ2-5; possibly TRBD1 for D (5 bases). Germline values: CDR1 MNHEY, CDR2 SMNVEV (reference sequence). Trimming took off 3 bases at V and 5 bases at J, with 10 bases between the two ends. The CDR3 runs to 13 residues. The DNA for the CDR3 is TGTGCCAGCAGTTTCAACAGGCTTGAGACCCAGTACTTC. It yields the protein CASSFNRLETQYF.

This chain connects TRBV29-1 to TRBJ2-4, with 8 positions matching TRBD1. V lost 7 bases and J lost 5; bases outside the gene matches: 4. Germline CDR1 and CDR2: SQVTM and ANQGSEA. This CDR3 region has 12 residues. CDR3 DNA sequence: TGCAGCGCGAAACAGGGGGAAAACATTCAGTACTTC. It specifies CSAKQGENIQYF.

The chain uses TRBV7-9 and TRBJ1-2, with 7 bases identical to TRBD1. The V gene's germline CDR1 is SEHNR and CDR2 FQNEAQ (reference sequence). The CDR3 is 14 amino acids. V gave up 5 bases and J gave up 7 bases; unmatched junction bases: 10. The CDR3, as DNA: TGTGCCAGCAGCCCCTCGACAGGGTATGGTGGCTACACCTTC. Its protein product is CASSPSTGYGGYTF.

The chain has TRBV27 and TRBJ1-2; 9 bases line up with TRBD1. Germline CDR1 is MNHEY and CDR2 is SMNVEV (reference sequence). V trimming: 3 bases; J trimming: 8 bases; junction bases outside the gene matches: 4. This CDR3 is 13 amino acids long. CDR3 protein: CASSFPGTGGYTF. CDR3 nucleotides: TGTGCCAGCAGTTTTCCTGGGACAGGGGGCTACACCTTC.

This clone appeared once. The V gene is TRBV30, the J gene TRBJ2-5, with D perhaps TRBD1 (5 bases). Germline CDR1 and CDR2: GTSNPN and SVGIG (reference sequence). With 7 bases removed from V and 4 bases from J, the gap between germline ends came to 16 bases. The CDR3 has 13 residues. CDR3 sequence reads: CAFQGNVLETQYF. DNA of the CDR3: TGTGCCTTTCAGGGCAACGTTTTAGAGACCCAGTACTTC.

V usage is TRBV6-1 and J usage is TRBJ1-1; the D is unclear. The CDR3 contains 13 residues. Trimming took 5 bases from V and 1 from J, leaving 8 bases between them. The germline V gene has CDR1 MNHNS and CDR2 SASEGT. The DNA of the CDR3 is TGTGCCAGCAGTATTGGGCAGAACACTGAAGCTTTCTTT. Its translation: CASSIGQNTEAFF.

The J gene is TRBJ1-6, the V gene TRBV6-5, with D possibly being TRBD1 (6 bases). CDR3 length: 15 amino acids. Germline values: CDR1 MNHEY, CDR2 SVGAGI. V gave up 2 bases and J gave up 4 bases, with 9 bases separating them. The CDR3 loop is CASSYEGQYNSPLHF. CDR3 in DNA: TGTGCCAGCAGTTACGAAGGACAGTATAATTCACCCCTCCACTTT.

This clone was seen a few times. Other DNA sequences in this specimen translate into the identical CDR3. The rearrangement joins TRBV28 to TRBJ1-2; 8 nucleotides line up with TRBD1. Germline V gene lookup returns CDR1 MDHEN and CDR2 SYDVKM. The V and J ends lost 3 bases and 5 bases, in that order; junction bases with no gene match: 5. This CDR3 has 14 amino acids. CDR3 sequence (DNA): TGTGCCAGCAGTTTTGGCACAGGGGGATATGGCTACACCTTC. Translating gives CASSFGTGGYGYTF.

This clone has only one observation. The chain is built from TRBV2 and TRBJ1-2, with D possibly TRBD1 on 6 matching bases. Germline-derived CDR1 and CDR2 are SNHLY and FYNNEI. This CDR3 is 13 amino acids long. V was trimmed by 4 bases and J by 4 bases, leaving 10 bases between them. The CDR3 DNA is TGTGCCAGCAGTGTAGACAGGCTCTATGGCTACACCTTC. It translates to CASSVDRLYGYTF.

The J gene is TRBJ2-7, the V gene TRBV28; D is uncertain. The CDR3 consists of 15 residues. Deletions cut 5 bases from V and 0 bases from J, with 14 bases between. In germline, CDR1 is MDHEN, CDR2 SYDVKM. The CDR3 nucleotides are TGTGCCAGCAGTCCCCCTGAACAGAGCTCCTACGAGCAGTACTTC. Translated: CASSPPEQSSYEQYF.

This chain connects TRBV5-1 to TRBJ2-3, with D possibly matching TRBD1 (6 bases). The germline CDR1 and CDR2 sequences are SGHRS and YFSETQ. The V end was cut by 4 bases, the J end by 2 bases, with 14 bases between. The CDR3 totals 15 residues. The CDR3 coding sequence is TGCGCCAGCAGCCTGGGGGCAGGAACCACAGATACGCAGTATTTT. Residues: CASSLGAGTTDTQYF.

This clone was observed once. V and J are TRBV27 and TRBJ1-1, with 8 bases lining up with TRBD1. Germline V gene sequence: CDR1 MNHEY, CDR2 SMNVEV (reference sequence). The junction had 9 bases not matched to a gene; V was cut back by 6 bases and J by 6 bases. The CDR3 consists of 14 residues. CDR3 coding DNA: TGTGCCAGCAGCCGTGACAGGGGAGGGGCTGAAGCTTTCTTT. Encoded protein: CASSRDRGGAEAFF.

The chain employs TRBV7-9 and TRBJ2-3; TRBD1 aligns across 9 bases. Losses at the gene ends were 6 bases for V and 5 bases for J; bases not matched to a gene: 9. From germline, CDR1 is SEHNR and CDR2 FQNEAQ (reference sequence). This CDR3 comprises 15 residues. CDR3 sequence (DNA): TGTGCCAGCAGTCCCGGGACAGGGTCAGTAGATACGCAGTATTTT. The encoded protein is CASSPGTGSVDTQYF.

This clone was recorded a few times. The chain links TRBV19 to TRBJ1-4; D unclear. Germline-derived CDR1 and CDR2 are LNHDA and SQIVND (reference sequence). Trimming took off 5 bases at V and 6 bases at J, with 16 bases between the two ends. The CDR3 length is 15 residues. The CDR3 region is CASSSPGRLDEKLFF. The CDR3 DNA sequence: TGTGCCAGTAGTTCCCCGGGGAGGTTGGATGAAAAACTGTTTTTT.

This clone was found a few times. The J gene is TRBJ1-5, the V gene TRBV2; no firm D call. V lost 8 bases and J lost 7, with 18 bases in between. Germline assignment: CDR1 SNHLY and CDR2 FYNNEI. This CDR3 has 14 amino acids. CDR3 DNA: TGTGCCAGCTCGTTGGGCACGACAAGGCAGCCCCAGCATTTT. It is translated as CASSLGTTRQPQHF.